This T cell receptor beta chain was retrieved from a study of identical twins. This clonotype was recorded many times. MiXCR, applied by TCRdb to the 5' RACE reads, yields one record per CDR3 protein. The sample contains about 570,000 distinct CDR3 sequences, approximately 10% of which appear only once. This CDR3 spans 18 amino acids. Germline V lookup: CDR1 SGHAT, CDR2 FQNNGV. Trimming shortened V by 7 bases and J by 5 bases, and 29 bases separated the two germline ends. The sample was also linked to a second study, of yellow fever vaccine responses in identical twins.

The genes are TRBV11-2 and TRBJ2-5, with a weak D call TRBD1 (7 bases). The clonotype was recovered from a woman between 18 and 29 years old in good health. The sequenced sample was PBMCs. The CDR3 protein is CASTQDIQGGSRGETQYF. The CDR3 region has the DNA TGTGCCAGCACCCAAGACATTCAGGGGGGTTCCCGAGGGGAGACCCAGTACTTC.